This TCR beta chain was sequenced during a study of monozygotic twins with inflammatory bowel disease. TCRdb re-called the 5' RACE reads and gives one entry per CDR3 protein, without DNA. The sample's table shows about 140,000 distinct CDR3 sequences. CDR3 length: 15 residues. Germline V CDR1 and CDR2: SGHNT, YYREEE (reference sequence). V and J are TRBV5-4 and TRBJ2-3. The source is a human donor with ulcerative colitis or Crohn's disease, or a healthy co-twin of an affected twin (not recorded which). Material: blood. The CDR3 sequence: CASSLDGVYGDTQYF.